This T cell receptor (beta chain) was profiled in a study of CD8 T cells in ankylosing spondylitis. CDR1 and CDR2 from the germline V gene are WSHSY and SAAADI. The CDR3 covers 15 residues. V shed 6 bases, J shed 3 bases, and the junction held 3 bases outside the gene matches. A single record per CDR3 protein comes from TCRdb applying MiXCR to the 5' RACE reads. The sample comprises 250,000 to 350,000 distinct CDR3 sequences, around 19% of which are singletons, and about 8.2% rests with the top ten. This clonotype was counted many times. The sample comprised blood, either unsorted or a sorted T cell fraction (not recorded which). J is TRBJ2-7 and V is TRBV10-2, with TRBD2 matching 15 bases. The sequence derives from a male donor with ankylosing spondylitis or in good health (not recorded which). The CDR3 here is CASRGGLAGGYEQYV. The DNA for the CDR3 is TGCGCCAGCAGAGGGGGACTAGCGGGGGGCTACGAGCAGTACGTC.